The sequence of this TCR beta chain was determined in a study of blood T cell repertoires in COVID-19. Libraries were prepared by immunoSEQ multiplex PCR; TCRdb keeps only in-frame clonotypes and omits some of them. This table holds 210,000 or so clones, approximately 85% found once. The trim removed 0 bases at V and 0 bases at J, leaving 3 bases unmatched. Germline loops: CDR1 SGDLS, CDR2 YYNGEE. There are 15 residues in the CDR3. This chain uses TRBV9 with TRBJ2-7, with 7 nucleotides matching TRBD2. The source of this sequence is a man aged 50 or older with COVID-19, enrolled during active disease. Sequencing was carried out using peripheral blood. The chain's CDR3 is CASSVGGGGSYEQYF. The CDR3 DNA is TGTGCCAGCAGCGTAGGGGGCGGGGGCTCCTACGAGCAGTACTTC.